This T cell receptor beta chain comes out of a study of regulatory T cells in long-lasting Graves disease. The TCR beta library used iRepertoire HTBI primers with Arm-PCR amplification of CDR3. A single record per CDR3 protein comes from TCRdb applying MiXCR to the multiplex PCR reads. The sample includes roughly 250,000 distinct CDR3 sequences, 15% to 20% of them seen just once. Stated time point: newly diagnosed GD, antithyroid drugs for less than 3 months. Following extraction of RNA from PBMCs, that RNA was used to make the TCR library. Concerning this clonotype: The antigen is unknown. A much larger clone lies a single base off, so this may be a read error. The conserved final phenylalanine or tryptophan is absent from the CDR3, which likely points to a read error.

Whole-study findings and limits: It was in persistent disease that TRBV28, TRBJ1-2 and TRBJ2-5 were favored. Patients whose Graves' disease persisted exhibited lower TCR diversity than those newly diagnosed.

The CDR3 has 15 residues. Trimming removed 6 bases at V and 3 bases at J, with 17 bases between. Per the germline V gene, CDR1 is MNHEY and CDR2 is SVGEGT. These sequences were also reported in another study, on T cells in Graves' hyperthyroidism and ophthalmopathy. As that study records: Calling Graves' hyperthyroidism stable meant ophthalmopathy did not progress within 18 months.

The chain employs TRBV6-2 or TRBV6-3 and TRBJ1-1; a possible D gene is TRBD1 (6 bases). The TCR originated in a woman aged 25 to 39 with Graves disease. The sequences come from peripheral blood mononuclear cells (PBMCs), collected at new diagnosis, from a patient treated with antithyroid drugs. The CDR3 here is CASRRNPRGDTEAFL. CDR3 DNA sequence: TGTGCCAGCAGACGAAATCCCAGGGGTGACACTGAAGCTTTCCTT.